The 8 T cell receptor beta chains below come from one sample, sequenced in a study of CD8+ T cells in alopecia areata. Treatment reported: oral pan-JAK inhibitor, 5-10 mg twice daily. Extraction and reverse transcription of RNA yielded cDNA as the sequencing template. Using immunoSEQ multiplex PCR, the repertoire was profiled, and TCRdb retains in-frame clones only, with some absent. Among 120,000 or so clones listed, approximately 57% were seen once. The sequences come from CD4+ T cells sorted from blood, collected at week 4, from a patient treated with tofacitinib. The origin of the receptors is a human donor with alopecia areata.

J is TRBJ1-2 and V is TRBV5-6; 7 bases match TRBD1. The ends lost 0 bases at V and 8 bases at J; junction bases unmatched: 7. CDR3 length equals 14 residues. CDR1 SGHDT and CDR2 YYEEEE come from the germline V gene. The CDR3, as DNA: TGTGCCAGCAGCTTGGATCCAGGGGGAAAAGGCTACACCTTC. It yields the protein CASSLDPGGKGYTF.

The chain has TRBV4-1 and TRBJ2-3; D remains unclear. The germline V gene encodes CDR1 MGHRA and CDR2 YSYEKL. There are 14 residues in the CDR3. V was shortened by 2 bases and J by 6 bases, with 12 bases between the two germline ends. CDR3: CASSQQIQADTQYF. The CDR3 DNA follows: TGCGCCAGCAGCCAACAAATACAAGCGGATACGCAGTATTTT.

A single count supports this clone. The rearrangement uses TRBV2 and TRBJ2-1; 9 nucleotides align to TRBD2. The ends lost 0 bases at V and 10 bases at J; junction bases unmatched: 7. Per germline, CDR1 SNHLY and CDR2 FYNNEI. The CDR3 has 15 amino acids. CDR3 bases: TGTGCCAGCAGTGAAGCTCGCGGGAGGGCCGCGGAGCAGTTCTTC. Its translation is CASSEARGRAAEQFF.

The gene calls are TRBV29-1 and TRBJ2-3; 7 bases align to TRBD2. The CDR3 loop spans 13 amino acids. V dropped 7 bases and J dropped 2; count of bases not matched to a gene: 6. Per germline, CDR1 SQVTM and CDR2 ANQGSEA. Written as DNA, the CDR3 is TGCAGCGACGGGGAGGGGACCACAGATACGCAGTATTTT. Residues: CSDGEGTTDTQYF.

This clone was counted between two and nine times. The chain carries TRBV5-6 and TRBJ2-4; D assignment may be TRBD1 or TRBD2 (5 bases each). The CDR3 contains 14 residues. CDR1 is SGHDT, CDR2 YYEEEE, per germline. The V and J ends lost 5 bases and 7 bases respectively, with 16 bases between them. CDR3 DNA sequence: TGTGCCAGCAGTCCACGGTGGGGGTTTAACATTCAGTACTTC. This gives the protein CASSPRWGFNIQYF.

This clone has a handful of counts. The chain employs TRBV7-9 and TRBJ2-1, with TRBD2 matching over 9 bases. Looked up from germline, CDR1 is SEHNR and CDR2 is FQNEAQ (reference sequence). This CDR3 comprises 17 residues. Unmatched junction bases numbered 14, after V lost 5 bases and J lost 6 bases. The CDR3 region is CASSLIYPGTSPNEQFF. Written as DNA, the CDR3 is TGTGCCAGCAGCCTAATATATCCCGGGACTAGCCCCAATGAGCAGTTCTTC.

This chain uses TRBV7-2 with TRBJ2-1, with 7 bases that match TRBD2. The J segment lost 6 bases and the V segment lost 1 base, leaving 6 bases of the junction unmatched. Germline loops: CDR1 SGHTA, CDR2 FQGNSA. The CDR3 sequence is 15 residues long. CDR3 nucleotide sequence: TGTGCCAGCAGCTTAGGTGGCGGGAGTGGCAATGAGCAGTTCTTC. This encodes CASSLGGGSGNEQFF. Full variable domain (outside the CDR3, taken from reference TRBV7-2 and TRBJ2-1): GAGVSQSPSNKVTEKGKDVELRCDPISGHTALYWYRQSLGQGLEFLIYFQGNSAPDKSGLPSDRFSAERTGGSVSTLTIQRTQQEDSAVYLCASSLGGGSGNEQFFGPGTRLTVL.

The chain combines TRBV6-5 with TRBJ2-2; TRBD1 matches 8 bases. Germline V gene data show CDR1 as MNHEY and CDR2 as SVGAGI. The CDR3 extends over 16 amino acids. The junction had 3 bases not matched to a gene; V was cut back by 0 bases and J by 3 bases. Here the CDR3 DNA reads TGTGCCAGCAGTTACTCTCAGGGGGCGGACACCGGGGAGCTGTTTTTT. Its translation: CASSYSQGADTGELFF.